Listed below are T cell receptor beta chains from one sample, sequenced in a study of cytomegalovirus exposure and HLA in healthy donors. Generated by immunoSEQ multiplex PCR, the TCRdb table keeps only in-frame clones and is missing some. The sample carries about 160,000 clones, under 90% recorded once. Sequences were obtained from PBMCs. The receptors shown here come from a man between 18 and 35 years old in good health and CMV-seronegative. Both conserved end residues are part of each CDR3. The order of the fields is V gene, J gene, clone size, D gene, CDR3 DNA, CDR3 protein. The D gene is left open where the match is weak. Clone size is given for some rows only: seen once, a few or many times, or a class if the clone is expanded.

v_gene: TRBV6-1
j_gene: TRBJ2-7
abundance: -
d_gene: -
CDR3nt: TGTGCCAGCAGTGCCCTGGGCGGGCCGTACGAGCAGTACTTC
CDR3aa: CASSALGGPYEQYF

v_gene: TRBV28
j_gene: TRBJ2-7
abundance: -
d_gene: TRBD1
CDR3nt: TGTGCCAGCACTGACTCTATACAGGGGTTGCTCGAGCAGTACTTC
CDR3aa: CASTDSIQGLLEQYF

v_gene: TRBV5-4
j_gene: TRBJ2-7
abundance: few
d_gene: TRBD1
CDR3nt: TGTGCCAGCAGCTTGTCAGGGGGTCCCGAGCAGTACTTC
CDR3aa: CASSLSGGPEQYF

v_gene: TRBV29-1
j_gene: TRBJ1-4
abundance: -
d_gene: -
CDR3nt: TGCAGCGTCGGGGAGGGGCCAGGTGAAAAACTGTTTTTT
CDR3aa: CSVGEGPGEKLFF

v_gene: TRBV5-1
j_gene: TRBJ1-3
abundance: -
d_gene: -
CDR3nt: TGCGCCAGCAGCTTGGCGTGGAACAGGTTCTCTGGAAACACCATATATTTT
CDR3aa: CASSLAWNRFSGNTIYF

v_gene: TRBV7-2
j_gene: TRBJ2-7
abundance: -
d_gene: TRBD1
CDR3nt: TGTGCCAGCAGCCACGACCGGGACAGCTACGAGCAGTACTTC
CDR3aa: CASSHDRDSYEQYF

v_gene: TRBV13
j_gene: TRBJ1-2
abundance: once
d_gene: TRBD1
CDR3nt: TGTGCCAGCAGCCCGCGGACAGGGACTAACTATGGCTACACCTTC
CDR3aa: CASSPRTGTNYGYTF

v_gene: TRBV2
j_gene: TRBJ1-2
abundance: -
d_gene: -
CDR3nt: TGTGCCAGCAGTGACCGCACGGGGTCGGGCTACACCTTC
CDR3aa: CASSDRTGSGYTF

v_gene: TRBV5-4
j_gene: TRBJ2-1
abundance: many
d_gene: TRBD2
CDR3nt: TGTGCCAGCACCTCAAGACTAGCCCCCTACAATGAGCAGTTCTTC
CDR3aa: CASTSRLAPYNEQFF

v_gene: TRBV5-6
j_gene: TRBJ2-1
abundance: -
d_gene: TRBD2
CDR3nt: TGTGCCAGCAGCTTGGACGTGGCTAGCGGGAGCCTTTCGTACAATGAGCAGTTCTTC
CDR3aa: CASSLDVASGSLSYNEQFF

v_gene: TRBV6-6
j_gene: TRBJ2-5
abundance: -
d_gene: -
CDR3nt: TGTGCCAGCAGACCTGACAGCCAAGAGACCCAGTACTTC
CDR3aa: CASRPDSQETQYF

v_gene: TRBV7-9
j_gene: TRBJ2-5
abundance: -
d_gene: TRBD2
CDR3nt: TGTGCCAGCACCCGGGGGGACCAAGAGACCCAGTACTTC
CDR3aa: CASTRGDQETQYF

v_gene: TRBV6-5
j_gene: TRBJ2-7
abundance: -
d_gene: -
CDR3nt: TGTGCCAGCAGTCGTGACACTTCCTCCTACGAGCAGTACTTC
CDR3aa: CASSRDTSSYEQYF

v_gene: TRBV7-7
j_gene: TRBJ1-1
abundance: -
d_gene: -
CDR3nt: TGTGCCAGCAGCTTAGATCTTACATCCCCCGCTTTCTTT
CDR3aa: CASSLDLTSPAFF

v_gene: TRBV9
j_gene: TRBJ1-4
abundance: -
d_gene: TRBD1
CDR3nt: TGTGCCAGCAGCCCGACAGGGCTTGGGGAAAAACTGTTTTTT
CDR3aa: CASSPTGLGEKLFF

v_gene: TRBV27
j_gene: TRBJ2-3
abundance: -
d_gene: -
CDR3nt: TGTGCCAGCAGTCTCTTCTCGGACACAAGCACAGATACGCAGTATTTT
CDR3aa: CASSLFSDTSTDTQYF